These 14 T cell receptor beta chains originate from one sample sequenced in a study of a mutant IDH1 vaccine in newly diagnosed glioma. Their target antigens are unknown. Stated time point: week 47, end of study. Every single dose of the vaccine, 300 ug of mutant IDH1 20-mer peptide, came with topical imiquimod. Some clones are missing from TCRdb's copy, which holds only in-frame ones; the method was immunoSEQ multiplex PCR. Of fewer than 55,000 clones listed, roughly two thirds are singletons. Source: peripheral blood mononuclear cells (PBMCs), taken from a glioma patient whose treatment included an IDH1 peptide vaccine. The source of these receptors is a man in his forties or fifties with glioma. Some clones in this sample may be carry-over from other donors' samples.

CDR3 sequence reads: CASSPTGAGTGYGYTF. CDR3 sequence (DNA): TGCGCCAGCAGCCCGACTGGGGCCGGGACGGGCTATGGCTACACCTTC. The V and J genes are TRBV4-1 and TRBJ1-2, with D tentatively TRBD1 (5 bases). The V end lost 4 bases, the J end lost 4 bases, and 19 bases lay between the germline ends. Per the germline V gene, CDR1 is MGHRA and CDR2 is YSYEKL. The CDR3 spans 16 residues.

This clone turned up a few times. The chain employs TRBV6-5 and TRBJ2-7; D is perhaps TRBD1 (5 bases). The germline V gene has CDR1 MNHEY and CDR2 SVGAGI. The CDR3 sequence is 14 residues long. Trimming shortened V by 6 bases and J by 4 bases, and 16 bases separated the two germline ends. The CDR3 sequence is CASRPTRQPYEQYF. CDR3 nucleotide sequence: TGTGCCAGCAGACCTACCCGACAGCCTTACGAGCAGTACTTC.

This clone turned up a few times. The chain uses TRBV19 and TRBJ2-2; 9 nucleotides agree with TRBD1. Germline assignment: CDR1 LNHDA and CDR2 SQIVND (reference sequence). CDR3 length: 16 amino acids. Trimming took 1 base from V and 6 from J; bases not matched to a gene: 6. Written as DNA, the CDR3 is TGTGCCAGTAGTATAGGCGGACAGGGGCGAGCCGGGGAGCTGTTTTTT. As protein: CASSIGGQGRAGELFF.

V gene TRBV5-1 combines with J gene TRBJ2-7, with D possibly TRBD1 on 5 matching bases. The CDR3 runs to 13 residues. Germline CDR1 and CDR2: SGHRS and YFSETQ. The V gene lost 0 bases and the J gene lost 5 bases, with 9 bases spanning the gap. The CDR3, as DNA: TGCGCCAGCAGCTTGGCCGGCAGGGACGAGCAGTACTTC. Amino acids: CASSLAGRDEQYF. Filled out from reference TRBV5-1 and TRBJ2-7, the complete variable domain reads KAGVTQTPRYLIKTRGQQVTLSCSPISGHRSVSWYQQTPGQGLQFLFEYFSETQRNKGNFPGRFSGRQFSNSRSEMNVSTLELGDSALYLCASSLAGRDEQYFGPGTRLTVT.

The V gene is TRBV27, the J gene TRBJ2-3; 8 nucleotides match TRBD2. CDR3 length equals 16 residues. Germline CDR1 reads MNHEY; CDR2 reads SMNVEV (reference sequence). Trimming removed 3 bases from V and 0 bases from J; junction bases left unmatched: 5. CDR3 residues: CASSFTPSGSTDTQYF. The CDR3 nucleotides read TGTGCCAGCAGTTTCACCCCTAGCGGGAGCACAGATACGCAGTATTTT.

This sequence joins TRBV7-9 and TRBJ2-4; 7 bases match TRBD1. CDR1 is SEHNR and CDR2 is FQNEAQ in the germline V gene (reference sequence). J was trimmed by 0 bases and V by 3 bases; bases with no gene match: 5. The length of the CDR3 is 16 residues. CDR3 sequence (DNA): TGTGCCAGCAGCTTCGGGAAGGGGGCAGCCAAAAACATTCAGTACTTC. Translated: CASSFGKGAAKNIQYF.

The chain couples TRBV4-1 to TRBJ2-2; a weak D match, TRBD1 (5 bases). V shed 7 bases and J shed 3 bases, with 12 bases lying between them. CDR3 length: 14 amino acids. The V gene's germline CDR1 is MGHRA and CDR2 YSYEKL. The CDR3 coding sequence is TGCGCCAGCAAGGCAGGGATGGACACCGGGGAGCTGTTTTTT. It yields the protein CASKAGMDTGELFF.

In its sample, this clone was seen once. CDR3 sequence reads: CASSLETDTQYF. CDR3 DNA: TGTGCCAGCAGCTTGGAAACAGATACGCAGTATTTT. This chain uses TRBV7-9 with TRBJ2-3; D is ambiguous. The germline gives CDR1 SEHNR, CDR2 FQNEAQ (reference sequence). This CDR3 is built from 12 residues. With 3 bases removed from V and 3 bases from J, the gap between germline ends came to 4 bases.

V and J are TRBV4-1 and TRBJ1-4, with D uncertain. CDR1 and CDR2 from the germline V gene are MGHRA and YSYEKL. This CDR3 comprises 15 residues. Trimming pared 5 bases from V and 6 bases from J, leaving 16 bases between. CDR3 in DNA: TGCGCCAGCAGCTTAAGGCAAGGGAGAGATGAAAAACTGTTTTTT. Its protein product is CASSLRQGRDEKLFF.

This clone was observed a handful of times. CDR3 loop: CASSRRRGNTEAFF. The CDR3 DNA follows: TGTGCCAGTAGCCGTAGGAGGGGGAACACTGAAGCTTTCTTT. This chain uses TRBV19 with TRBJ1-1; D may be TRBD1 (5 bases). Between the trimmed V and J ends, which lost 6 bases and 1 base, there was a span of 12 bases. CDR1 is LNHDA and CDR2 is SQIVND in the germline V gene (reference sequence). This CDR3 is 14 amino acids long.

This clone showed up just once. The chain combines TRBV5-1 with TRBJ2-2; 9 nucleotides match TRBD2. CDR1 and CDR2 from the germline V gene are SGHRS and YFSETQ. This CDR3 comprises 15 residues. Trimming removed 7 bases from V and 4 bases from J; junction bases left unmatched: 8. CDR3 protein: CASQPLAGTTGELFF. As DNA, the CDR3 is TGCGCCAGCCAACCTCTAGCGGGGACCACCGGGGAGCTGTTTTTT. The full variable domain, with the rest looked up from reference TRBV5-1 and TRBJ2-2, is KAGVTQTPRYLIKTRGQQVTLSCSPISGHRSVSWYQQTPGQGLQFLFEYFSETQRNKGNFPGRFSGRQFSNSRSEMNVSTLELGDSALYLCASQPLAGTTGELFFGEGSRLTVL.

Regarding this clone: Other DNA sequences in this specimen translate into the identical CDR3. This chain links TRBV19 with TRBJ1-5; D gene unclear. V shed 3 bases and J shed 5 bases, with 5 bases lying between them. This CDR3 is built from 12 residues. Germline CDR1 and CDR2: LNHDA and SQIVND (reference sequence). The CDR3 is CASSIRDQPQHF. The CDR3 region has the DNA TGTGCCAGTAGTATTAGGGATCAGCCCCAGCATTTT. Looking up the rest from reference TRBV19 and TRBJ1-5 gives the full variable domain: DGGITQSPKYLFRKEGQNVTLSCEQNLNHDAMYWYRQDPGQGLRLIYYSQIVNDFQKGDIAEGYSVSREKKESFPLTVTSAQKNPTAFYLCASSIRDQPQHFGDGTRLSIL.

J is TRBJ2-2 and V is TRBV7-6; D gene uncertain. The CDR3 has 14 amino acids. Germline V gives CDR1 SGHVS, CDR2 FNYEAQ. V lost 0 bases and J 6 bases, leaving 8 bases between the germline ends. CDR3 in amino acids: CASSLARVAGELFF. For the CDR3, the DNA is TGTGCCAGCAGCTTAGCCCGGGTGGCCGGGGAGCTGTTTTTT.

The J gene is TRBJ1-3, the V gene TRBV13; TRBD1 might be the D (5 bases). The CDR3 runs to 15 residues. Germline V gene lookup returns CDR1 PRHDT and CDR2 FYEKMQ (reference sequence). V dropped 5 bases and J dropped 4 bases, with 15 bases sitting between them. Here the CDR3 reads CASSPGSGPGNTIYF. The CDR3 bases are TGTGCCAGCAGCCCCGGGTCAGGGCCCGGAAACACCATATATTTT.